This T cell receptor (beta chain) was recorded in a study of cytomegalovirus exposure and HLA in healthy donors. Overall study results and limits: Analysis was carried out at a later point, and it linked a missense DCLRE1C variant to TCR beta V- and J-gene trimming. Common viral pathogens (according to a later analysis) appeared linked to several of the most significant clusters. Reported results showed that the classifier diagnosed cytomegalovirus status with high specificity and sensitivity. By a later analysis, the bulk of CMV-associated TCR beta chains appeared HLA-restricted.

Details on this clone: No antigen is known for it.

Germline CDR1 is LNHDA and CDR2 is SQIVND (reference sequence). V gave up 7 bases and J gave up 3 bases; unmatched junction bases: 8. This CDR3 contains 15 residues. Primers for the PCR totalled 60 Vbeta and 13 Jbeta. The repertoire was sequenced with immunoSEQ multiplex PCR; TCRdb's copy has only in-frame clones and lacks some. Recorded here are roughly 40,000 clones; the top ten clones represent 4%. V usage is TRBV19 and J usage is TRBJ2-2, with 7 bases fitting TRBD2. Specimen: PBMCs. The sequence was collected from a male donor in good health and CMV-seronegative. CDR3 sequence: CASKEGGVHTGELFF. CDR3 nucleotide sequence: TGTGCCAGTAAGGAGGGAGGGGTTCACACCGGGGAGCTGTTTTTT.